This TCR beta chain comes out of a study of human T cells and chemical hapten exposure. As to time point: patch test 2, 6 weeks after DPC sensitization. The treatment: therapeutic diphenylcyclopropenone sensitization with weekly scalp DPC. The germline gives CDR1 SQVTM, CDR2 ANQGSEA. This CDR3 comprises 11 residues. Trimming left V 4 bases short and J 4 bases short, with 7 bases between. The study's library attached unique molecular identifiers to single cDNA molecules. Each CDR3 protein gets one entry after TCRdb re-called the RACE reads with MiXCR. The data show some 80,000 distinct CDR3 sequences, about 10% seen once.

The TCR originated in a woman in her twenties or thirties with alopecia areata. Some clones in this sample may be carry-over from other donors' samples. V and J are TRBV29-1 and TRBJ1-2, with a possible D match to TRBD1 (5 bases). The sample was whole blood, taken in connection with sensitization to the hapten diphenylcyclopropenone (DPC). CDR3 in amino acids: CSVVTAYGYTF. The CDR3 region has the DNA TGCAGCGTTGTGACAGCCTATGGCTACACCTTC.